This entry lists 26 T cell receptor beta chains sequenced from one sample in a study of blood T cell repertoires in COVID-19. The table came from immunoSEQ multiplex PCR; TCRdb's copy has only in-frame clones and leaves some out. The table shows approximately 69,000 clones, with 65% to 85% occurring only once. Sequencing used peripheral blood. These receptors came from a man aged 55-75 years with acute or convalescent COVID-19.

This clone was recorded once. The chain recombines TRBV2 with TRBJ1-4; unclear D gene. V lost 7 bases to trimming and J lost 8 bases, with 17 bases between them. Germline V lookup: CDR1 SNHLY, CDR2 FYNNEI. This CDR3 has 14 amino acids. This CDR3 is CASNAERVVEKLFF. The DNA of the CDR3 is TGTGCCAGCAATGCAGAACGGGTGGTGGAAAAACTGTTTTTT.

The table lists this clone with a count of one. The rearrangement uses TRBV5-1 and TRBJ1-6; possible D gene TRBD1, 6 bases. CDR3 length: 15 amino acids. V was shortened by 3 bases and J by 4 bases, with 11 bases between the two germline ends. CDR1 is SGHRS and CDR2 is YFSETQ in the germline V gene. CDR3 bases: TGCGCCAGCAGCTCAAGAGGGGGATATAATTCACCCCTCCACTTT. Translated: CASSSRGGYNSPLHF. Combining the CDR3 with reference TRBV5-1 and TRBJ1-6 gives the whole variable domain KAGVTQTPRYLIKTRGQQVTLSCSPISGHRSVSWYQQTPGQGLQFLFEYFSETQRNKGNFPGRFSGRQFSNSRSEMNVSTLELGDSALYLCASSSRGGYNSPLHFGNGTRLTVT.

The rearrangement uses TRBV7-3 and TRBJ1-2; maybe TRBD1 (5 bases). Germline V lookup: CDR1 SGHTA, CDR2 FQGTGA. V gave up 3 bases and J gave up 1 base, with 6 bases separating them. The CDR3 has 13 residues. CDR3 DNA sequence: TGTGCCAGCAGCTTTGACAGTAACTATGGCTACACCTTC. Translated: CASSFDSNYGYTF.

The gene calls are TRBV5-5 and TRBJ1-1; no firm D call. CDR3 size: 12 residues. Trimming shortened V by 0 bases and J by 10 bases, and 10 bases separated the two germline ends. Per germline, CDR1 SGHKS and CDR2 YYEKEE (reference sequence). The CDR3 loop reads CASSLVQEAAFF. The CDR3 region has the DNA TGTGCCAGCAGCTTGGTGCAGGAGGCAGCTTTCTTT.

This rearrangement joins TRBV5-5 to TRBJ1-5; possible D gene TRBD1, 6 bases. Germline assignment: CDR1 SGHKS and CDR2 YYEKEE (reference sequence). The V end was cut by 1 base, the J end by 9 bases, with 14 bases between. The CDR3 runs 14 residues. The CDR3 bases are TGTGCCAGCAGCTTGTCTACAGGACAGTCGCCCCAGCATTTT. This codes for CASSLSTGQSPQHF.

This sequence joins TRBV6-2 or TRBV6-3 and TRBJ2-1; 9 bases agree with TRBD2. CDR3 length: 16 amino acids. Germline V lookup: CDR1 MNHEY, CDR2 SVGEGT. V lost 4 bases and J lost 0; bases outside the gene matches: 4. This chain's CDR3 is CASSSAAGGSYNEQFF. As DNA, the CDR3 is TGTGCCAGCAGTTCTGCAGCGGGGGGCTCCTACAATGAGCAGTTCTTC.

The chain employs TRBV4-1 and TRBJ1-6; 8 bases line up with TRBD1. This CDR3 comprises 16 residues. V was clipped by 3 bases and J by 6 bases; unmatched bases: 7. CDR1 MGHRA and CDR2 YSYEKL come from the germline V gene. CDR3 amino acids: CASSQSEDRVNSPLHF. CDR3 DNA sequence: TGCGCCAGCAGCCAGTCCGAGGACAGGGTTAATTCACCCCTCCACTTT.

This chain connects TRBV7-2 to TRBJ1-6, with D possibly matching TRBD1 (6 bases). Germline CDR1 and CDR2: SGHTA and FQGNSA. This CDR3 contains 15 residues. V lost 1 base to trimming and J lost 6 bases, with 10 bases between them. CDR3 bases: TGTGCCAGCAGCTTAGTCCAGGGGATTAATTCACCCCTCCACTTT. It specifies CASSLVQGINSPLHF.

This chain uses TRBV4-3 with TRBJ1-4; 7 nucleotides align to TRBD1. The CDR3 contains 15 residues. With V trimmed by 0 bases and J by 9 bases, 7 bases remained unmatched. CDR1 is LGHNA and CDR2 is YSLEER in the germline V gene. CDR3 sequence reads: CASSQETGPSQKLFF. DNA of the CDR3: TGCGCCAGCAGCCAAGAGACAGGGCCCTCTCAAAAACTGTTTTTT.

This chain links TRBV3-1 (or the pseudogene TRBV3-2) with TRBJ2-3; the D is unclear. CDR1 is LGHDT and CDR2 is YNNKEL in the germline V gene (reference sequence). V shed 0 bases and J shed 0 bases, with 10 bases lying between them. The CDR3 length is 16 residues. The CDR3 DNA reads as TGTGCCAGCAGCCAAGATAGAGTTTCGAGCACAGATACGCAGTATTTT. Translation gives CASSQDRVSSTDTQYF.

The gene calls are TRBV2 and TRBJ1-4, with a tentative D call TRBD1 (5 bases). Per the germline V gene, CDR1 is SNHLY and CDR2 is FYNNEI. The CDR3 has 15 amino acids. V was pared by 3 bases and J by 4 bases, with 12 bases between. CDR3 coding DNA: TGTGCCAGCAGTGAGGCTGGGGGGAGTAATGAAAAACTGTTTTTT. Amino acid sequence: CASSEAGGSNEKLFF.

This chain links TRBV10-2 with TRBJ2-1, with TRBD2 identical over 8 bases. CDR1 WSHSY and CDR2 SAAADI come from the germline V gene. Losses at the gene ends were 6 bases for V and 4 bases for J; bases not matched to a gene: 8. The CDR3 runs to 15 residues. CDR3 in DNA: TGCGCCAGCAGCAAACTAGCGGCCGAATACAATGAGCAGTTCTTC. This codes for CASSKLAAEYNEQFF.

The rearrangement joins TRBV7-2 to TRBJ1-2, with TRBD1 as a possible D gene (5 bases). V lost 5 bases to trimming and J lost 4 bases, with 14 bases between them. CDR1 is SGHTA, CDR2 FQGNSA, per germline. The CDR3 extends over 14 amino acids. This CDR3 reads CASSPQGGSYGYTF. The CDR3, as DNA: TGTGCCAGCAGCCCCCAGGGTGGCTCCTATGGCTACACCTTC.

The rearrangement links TRBV19 to TRBJ2-7; 9 bases line up with TRBD1. Germline values: CDR1 LNHDA, CDR2 SQIVND (reference sequence). V was pared by 3 bases and J by 3 bases, with 0 bases of the junction left unmatched. This CDR3 has 13 residues. The CDR3 sequence: CASSMGQGYEQYF. The CDR3 bases are TGTGCCAGTAGTATGGGACAGGGCTACGAGCAGTACTTC.

J is TRBJ1-4 and V is TRBV5-6, with D possibly being TRBD1 (6 bases). The CDR3 spans 15 residues. Trimming took off 3 bases at V and 5 bases at J, with 14 bases between the two ends. From germline, CDR1 is SGHDT and CDR2 YYEEEE. CDR3 amino acids: CASSSQGVGNEKLFF. DNA for the CDR3: TGTGCCAGCAGCTCACAGGGTGTAGGGAATGAAAAACTGTTTTTT.

The chain combines TRBV5-1 with TRBJ2-7; weak D call: TRBD2 (6 bases). Germline values: CDR1 SGHRS, CDR2 YFSETQ. The V end lost 0 bases, the J end lost 3 bases, and 13 bases lay between the germline ends. The CDR3 has 15 residues. For the CDR3, the DNA is TGCGCCAGCAGCTTGGTAGGTGGGACTCGCTACGAGCAGTACTTC. It specifies CASSLVGGTRYEQYF.

The gene calls are TRBV5-1 and TRBJ1-6; D is undetermined. Trimming removed 4 bases from V and 5 bases from J, with 10 bases in between. Germline lookup yields CDR1 SGHRS and CDR2 YFSETQ. This CDR3 has 14 residues. The CDR3 sequence is CASSDGSHNSPLHF. The CDR3 DNA sequence: TGCGCCAGCAGCGACGGGTCGCATAATTCACCCCTCCACTTT.

The chain is built from TRBV5-1 and TRBJ2-7; 8 positions match TRBD2. J was trimmed by 3 bases and V by 4 bases; bases with no gene match: 3. This CDR3 has 13 residues. Per germline, CDR1 SGHRS and CDR2 YFSETQ. In DNA, the CDR3 is TGCGCCAGCAGCGGGGGACTAGGCTACGAGCAGTACTTC. Amino acids: CASSGGLGYEQYF.

The chain couples TRBV7-6 to TRBJ2-4, with 9 bases that match TRBD1. The CDR3 has 15 amino acids. Trimming removed 3 bases from V and 7 bases from J; junction bases left unmatched: 7. Germline assignment: CDR1 SGHVS and CDR2 FNYEAQ. The CDR3: CASSLDRGHRNIQYF. CDR3 nucleotides: TGTGCCAGCAGCTTGGACAGGGGTCATCGGAACATTCAGTACTTC.

This clone turned up a few times. The chain is built from TRBV27 and TRBJ1-1; D might be TRBD1 (6 bases). The length of the CDR3 is 13 residues. Germline V gene data show CDR1 as MNHEY and CDR2 as SMNVEV (reference sequence). V was trimmed by 3 bases and J by 4 bases, leaving 9 bases between them. The CDR3 sequence is CASSFRGSTEAFF. The CDR3 DNA sequence: TGTGCCAGCAGTTTCAGGGGAAGCACTGAAGCTTTCTTT.

This clone was found once. The J gene is TRBJ1-1, the V gene TRBV4-1; D not resolved. Germline-derived CDR1 and CDR2 are MGHRA and YSYEKL. V lost 4 bases to trimming and J lost 3 bases, with 15 bases between them. The CDR3 has 15 amino acids. The CDR3 loop reads CASSPFRDLDTEAFF. CDR3 nucleotides: TGCGCCAGCAGCCCGTTTCGGGATCTGGACACTGAAGCTTTCTTT.

This chain links TRBV14 with TRBJ1-3; possible D gene TRBD1, 6 bases. Germline loops: CDR1 SGHDN, CDR2 FVKESK. The CDR3 is 15 residues long. V was trimmed by 4 bases and J by 2 bases, leaving 12 bases between them. The CDR3 is CASSLYRAAGNTIYF. The DNA for the CDR3 is TGTGCCAGCAGCCTATACAGGGCTGCTGGAAACACCATATATTTT.

This clone was picked up one time. Within the sample, other DNA sequences also encode this same CDR3. The CDR3 is CASSPDRDQPQHF. The CDR3 DNA reads TGTGCCAGCTCCCCTGACAGGGACCAGCCCCAGCATTTT. The chain is built from TRBV18 and TRBJ1-5; 7 bases are a match to TRBD1. The germline CDR1 and CDR2 sequences are KGHSH and LQKENI. CDR3 size: 13 residues. Trimming cost V 6 bases and J 7 bases; bases outside gene matches: 6.

The rearrangement joins TRBV6-5 to TRBJ1-3, with a tentative D call TRBD1 (6 bases). V lost 5 bases and J 4 bases, leaving 9 bases between the germline ends. The CDR3 runs to 13 residues. Germline loops: CDR1 MNHEY, CDR2 SVGAGI. CDR3: CASSRGQGNTIYF. Written as DNA, the CDR3 is TGTGCCAGCAGTCGCGGACAGGGAAACACCATATATTTT.

This sequence joins TRBV7-6 and TRBJ2-2; D perhaps matches TRBD1 (5 bases). From germline, CDR1 is SGHVS and CDR2 FNYEAQ. The V and J ends lost 3 bases and 6 bases respectively, with 17 bases between them. CDR3 length: 16 residues. For the CDR3, the DNA is TGTGCCAGCAGCTTGGCCGAATGGGGCGGCTCCGGGGAGCTGTTTTTT. Translation gives CASSLAEWGGSGELFF.

The J gene is TRBJ2-1, the V gene TRBV19; 9 bases are shared with TRBD1. The germline CDR1 and CDR2 sequences are LNHDA and SQIVND (reference sequence). Trimming at V came to 10 bases and at J to 0 bases, leaving 4 bases not matched to a gene. The CDR3 is made up of 14 amino acids. Here the CDR3 DNA reads TGTGCCACCCTGGGACAGGGCTCCTACAATGAGCAGTTCTTC. This codes for CATLGQGSYNEQFF.